The sequence of this T cell receptor beta chain was determined in a study of control samples from healthy donors and cancer patients. The CDR3 extends over 15 amino acids. V was pared by 4 bases and J by 4 bases, with 9 bases of the junction left unmatched. Germline CDR1 and CDR2: SGDLS and YYNGEE. The table came from immunoSEQ multiplex PCR; TCRdb's copy has only in-frame clones and leaves some out. The sample shows roughly 70,000 clones, 75% to 90% of them seen only once. The sample comprised blood. The TCR was taken from a man in his forties or fifties in good health. The chain is built from TRBV9 and TRBJ1-2; TRBD1 matches 8 bases. The CDR3 DNA reads as TGTGCCAGCAGCCCTTTCTCAGGGGGCGGCTATGGCTACACCTTC. Residues: CASSPFSGGGYGYTF.